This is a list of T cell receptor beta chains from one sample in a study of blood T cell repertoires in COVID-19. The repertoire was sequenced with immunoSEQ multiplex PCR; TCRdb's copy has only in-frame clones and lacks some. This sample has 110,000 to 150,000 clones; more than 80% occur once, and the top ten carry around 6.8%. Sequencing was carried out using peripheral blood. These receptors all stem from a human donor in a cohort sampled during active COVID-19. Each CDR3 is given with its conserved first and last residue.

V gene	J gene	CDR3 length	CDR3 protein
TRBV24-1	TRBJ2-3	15	CATQPGGTLTDTQYF
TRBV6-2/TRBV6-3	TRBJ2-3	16	CASSSPLRGDPDTQYF
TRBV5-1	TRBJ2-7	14	CASRPGTSRSEQYF
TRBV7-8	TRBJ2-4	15	CASSPSRGGDIIQYF
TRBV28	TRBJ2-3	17	CASIGLEKPYSTDTQYF
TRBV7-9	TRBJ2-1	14	CASSPLYRDNEQFF
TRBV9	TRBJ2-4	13	CASNPSGGASQYF
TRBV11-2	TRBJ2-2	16	CASSFPSSGVNGELFF
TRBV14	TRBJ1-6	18	CASSRPAEASSYNSPLHF
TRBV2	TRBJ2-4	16	CASSRTSGGAKNIQYF
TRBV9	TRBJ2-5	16	CASSVGSGGSQETQYF
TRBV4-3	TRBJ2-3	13	CASSQGAADTQYF
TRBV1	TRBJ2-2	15	CTSSRAGVNTGELFF
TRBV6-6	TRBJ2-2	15	CASSYSTGGTGELFF
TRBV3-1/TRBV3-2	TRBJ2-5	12	CASNLGGETQYF
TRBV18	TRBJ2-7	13	CATRGDRVYEQYF
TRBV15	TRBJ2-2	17	CATSRGGLAGGGPELFF
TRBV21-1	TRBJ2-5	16	CASSKEAGGRRETQYF